This is a list of T cell receptor beta chains from one sample in a study of blood T cells in healthy people across ages. In TCRdb, the 5' RACE reads were re-called with MiXCR into one record per CDR3 protein. The sample has over 1.5 million distinct CDR3 sequences; 49% are singletons. Sequencing used blood. Every receptor here comes from a woman in her 40s in good health. Each CDR3 is given with its conserved first and last residue. Each record gives: J gene, V gene, clone size, D gene, CDR3 protein, CDR3 DNA. A D gene is named only where the DNA matches it firmly. Part of the rows lack a size; the others show once, few, many or a class for expanded clones.

>TRBJ1-2|TRBV7-8|.|.
CASSSYLQDNYGYTF
TGTGCCAGCAGCTCTTACTTACAGGATAACTATGGCTACACCTTC
>TRBJ2-2|TRBV4-2|once|.
CASSQDEGGTGELFF
TGTGCCAGCAGCCAAGACGAGGGAGGCACCGGGGAGCTGTTTTTT
>TRBJ2-7|TRBV4-3|.|.
CASSNTGAYEQYF
TGCGCCAGCAGCAACACCGGGGCCTACGAGCAGTACTTC
>TRBJ1-5|TRBV20-1|few|.
CSASSTRDPGLYSNQPQHF
TGCAGTGCTAGCTCAACCCGGGACCCCGGACTCTATAGCAATCAGCCCCAGCATTTT
>TRBJ1-2|TRBV29-1|.|.
CSVRALSPGGYTF
TGCAGCGTTAGGGCCTTGTCCCCGGGGGGCTACACCTTC
>TRBJ2-1|TRBV7-7|.|TRBD2
CASSASGSSNEQFF
TGTGCTAGCAGCGCTAGCGGGTCCAGCAATGAGCAGTTCTTC
>TRBJ2-7|TRBV6-5|.|TRBD2
CATAATAAGAYEQYF
TGTGCCACAGCTGCGACGGCAGCGGGGGCCTACGAGCAGTACTTC
>TRBJ2-1|TRBV7-9|few|.
CASSLLVHEQFF
TGTGCCAGCAGCTTACTGGTCCATGAGCAGTTCTTC
>TRBJ2-3|TRBV5-1|few|TRBD1
CASSLQGRGDTQYF
TGCGCCAGCAGCTTACAGGGGAGAGGAGATACGCAGTATTTT
>TRBJ2-7|TRBV6-1|.|.
CASSVGHHYEQYF
TGTGCCAGCAGTGTGGGACATCACTACGAGCAGTACTTC
>TRBJ2-3|TRBV25-1|few|TRBD1
CASSEPDRADTQYF
TGTGCCAGCAGTGAGCCTGACAGGGCAGATACGCAGTATTTT
>TRBJ2-5|TRBV3-1|.|TRBD1
CASSQGTASFQETQYF
TGTGCCAGTAGCCAAGGGACAGCGTCCTTCCAAGAGACCCAGTACTTC
>TRBJ2-5|TRBV20-1|.|TRBD2
CSARETSGVIRHQETQYF
TGCAGTGCTAGGGAGACTAGCGGGGTAATACGCCACCAAGAGACCCAGTACTTC
>TRBJ2-5|TRBV13|few|.
CASSSGWGETQYF
TGTGCCAGCAGCTCAGGGTGGGGAGAGACCCAGTACTTC
>TRBJ2-5|TRBV7-9|few|TRBD1
CASSGDRSQETQYF
TGTGCCAGCAGCGGGGACAGGAGCCAAGAGACCCAGTACTTC
>TRBJ2-7|TRBV19|.|.
CASRMDRSVTAEQYF
TGTGCCAGTAGAATGGACAGAAGCGTCACAGCCGAGCAGTACTTC
>TRBJ2-1|TRBV20-1|few|TRBD1
CSARDSTGIRNEQFF
TGCAGTGCTAGAGATTCGACAGGGATTCGCAATGAGCAGTTCTTC
>TRBJ2-3|TRBV7-2|few|.
CASSLDVWPQYF
TGTGCCAGCAGCTTAGACGTGTGGCCGCAGTATTTT
>TRBJ1-2|TRBV6-6|.|TRBD1
CASSLRGGQGDYGYTF
TGTGCCAGCAGCCTAAGGGGCGGACAGGGAGACTATGGCTACACCTTC
>TRBJ1-1|TRBV25-1|.|.
CASRRQANTEAFF
TGTGCCAGCAGACGACAGGCGAACACTGAAGCTTTCTTT
>TRBJ2-5|TRBV6-1|once|.
CASSAPRTGREGETQYF
TGTGCCAGCAGTGCCCCTCGGACGGGAAGGGAAGGAGAGACCCAGTACTTC
>TRBJ2-3|TRBV27|once|.
CASSFIGGSTDTQYF
TGTGCCAGCAGTTTTATAGGGGGTAGCACAGATACGCAGTATTTT
>TRBJ1-5|TRBV12-3/TRBV12-4|.|TRBD1
CASSSLGQGNQPQHF
TGTGCCAGCAGTTCCCTGGGACAGGGGAATCAGCCCCAGCATTTT
>TRBJ1-2|TRBV4-2|few|TRBD1
CASSQITGGRDGYTF
TGTGCCAGCAGCCAAATTACAGGGGGTAGAGATGGCTACACCTTC
>TRBJ2-7|TRBV10-1|.|.
CASSESTPQGEQYF
TGCGCCAGCAGTGAGTCGACCCCCCAGGGCGAGCAGTACTTC
>TRBJ2-3|TRBV18|.|.
CASSPPIGTSTDTQYF
TGTGCCAGCTCACCACCGATAGGGACTAGCACAGATACGCAGTATTTT
>TRBJ1-2|TRBV5-1|.|TRBD1
CASSLSGQGMDGYTF
TGCGCCAGCAGCTTGTCGGGACAGGGGATGGATGGCTACACCTTC
>TRBJ2-1|TRBV6-1|.|.
CASLPRVVFYNEQFF
TGTGCCAGCCTCCCCCGGGTAGTCTTCTACAATGAGCAGTTCTTC
>TRBJ2-3|TRBV27|.|TRBD2
CASAVRTSGGSADTQYF
TGTGCCAGCGCGGTCCGGACTAGCGGGGGAAGTGCAGATACGCAGTATTTT
>TRBJ2-7|TRBV28|many|.
CASSTDSYLRNEQYF
TGTGCCAGCAGTACTGACAGCTATCTTAGAAACGAGCAGTACTTC
>TRBJ2-1|TRBV4-3|.|.
CASSHLGGEQFF
TGCGCCAGCAGCCATTTAGGAGGTGAGCAGTTCTTC
>TRBJ1-2|TRBV27|.|.
CASRQPGVDAGYTF
TGTGCCAGCAGACAACCGGGCGTGGATGCTGGCTACACCTTC
>TRBJ2-5|TRBV13|once|.
CTSSLGRAETQYF
TGTACCAGCAGCCTAGGACGGGCAGAGACCCAGTACTTC
>TRBJ2-5|TRBV10-3|.|TRBD2
CTISDWGGNQETQYF
TGTACCATCAGTGACTGGGGGGGAAACCAAGAGACCCAGTACTTC
>TRBJ2-2|TRBV2|.|.
CASSGFSVGELFF
TGTGCCAGCAGTGGTTTCTCTGTCGGGGAGCTGTTTTTT
>TRBJ2-3|TRBV12-3/TRBV12-4|few|TRBD2
CATTGKGRGSTDTQYF
TGTGCCACCACGGGGAAGGGGCGGGGGTCCACAGATACGCAGTATTTT
>TRBJ1-4|TRBV6-2/TRBV6-3|.|.
CGSRNPGGVDQKLFF
TGTGGCAGCAGAAACCCGGGAGGCGTCGACCAAAAACTGTTTTTT
>TRBJ1-2|TRBV6-4|.|.
CASSDMASANYGHTF
TGTGCCAGCAGTGACATGGCAAGTGCAAACTATGGCCACACCTTC
>TRBJ1-6|TRBV20-1|.|.
CSARAGGNLHF
TGCAGTGCTAGAGCCGGCGGTAACCTCCACTTT
>TRBJ1-1|TRBV24-1|.|.
CATSDEGYTEAFF
TGTGCCACCAGTGATGAGGGGTACACTGAAGCTTTCTTT
>TRBJ2-7|TRBV4-3|few|.
CASSQDLTGGLSYEQYF
TGCGCCAGCAGCCAAGATTTAACGGGGGGCCTCTCATACGAGCAGTACTTC